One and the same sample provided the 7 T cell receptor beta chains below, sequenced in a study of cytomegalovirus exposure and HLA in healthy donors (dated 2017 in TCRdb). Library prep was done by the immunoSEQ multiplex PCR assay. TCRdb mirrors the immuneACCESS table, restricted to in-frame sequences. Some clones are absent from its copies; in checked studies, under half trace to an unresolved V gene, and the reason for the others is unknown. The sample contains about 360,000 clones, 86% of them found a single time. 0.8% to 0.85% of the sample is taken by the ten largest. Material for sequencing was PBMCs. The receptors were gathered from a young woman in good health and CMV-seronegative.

CDR3 region: CASSAVTGSMETQYF. DNA of the CDR3: TGTGCCAGCAGCGCCGTGACAGGGTCGATGGAGACCCAGTACTTC. The chain joins TRBV5-4 to TRBJ2-5; TRBD1 aligns across 7 bases. The J segment lost 5 bases and the V segment lost 4 bases, leaving 11 bases of the junction unmatched. The CDR3 extends over 15 amino acids. Germline V CDR1 and CDR2: SGHNT, YYREEE (reference sequence).

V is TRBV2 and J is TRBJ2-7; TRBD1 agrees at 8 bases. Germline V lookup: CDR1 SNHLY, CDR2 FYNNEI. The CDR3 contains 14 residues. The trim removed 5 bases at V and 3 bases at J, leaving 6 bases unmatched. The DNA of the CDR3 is TGTGCCAGCAGTTCACAGGGGGGAAACTACGAGCAGTACTTC. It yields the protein CASSSQGGNYEQYF.

The CDR3 here is CASSQDTAGGPRDEQYF. CDR3 nucleotides: TGCGCCAGCAGCCAAGATACGGCGGGGGGGCCGAGGGACGAGCAGTACTTC. The rearrangement joins TRBV4-1 to TRBJ2-7; 9 nucleotides align to TRBD2. Germline lookup yields CDR1 MGHRA and CDR2 YSYEKL. The CDR3 extends over 17 amino acids. The V segment lost 0 bases and the J segment 5 bases; nucleotides outside the gene matches: 11.

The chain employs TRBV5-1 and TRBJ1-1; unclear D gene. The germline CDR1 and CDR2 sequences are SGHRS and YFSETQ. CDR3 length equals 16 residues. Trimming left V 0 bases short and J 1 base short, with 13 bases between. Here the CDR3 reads CASSLGSRRTNTEAFF. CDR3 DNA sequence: TGCGCCAGCAGCTTGGGGTCCAGGAGGACGAACACTGAAGCTTTCTTT.

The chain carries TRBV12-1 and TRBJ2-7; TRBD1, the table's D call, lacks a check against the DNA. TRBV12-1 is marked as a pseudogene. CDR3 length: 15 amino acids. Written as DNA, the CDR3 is TGTGCCAGCCCTTCTATCGGGACATCTCAATCGGAGCAGTACTTC. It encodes CASPSIGTSQSEQYF.

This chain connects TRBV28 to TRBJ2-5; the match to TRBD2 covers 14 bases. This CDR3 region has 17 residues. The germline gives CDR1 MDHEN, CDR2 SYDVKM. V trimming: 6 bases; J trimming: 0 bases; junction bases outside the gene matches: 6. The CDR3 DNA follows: TGTGCCAGCAGGACTAGCGGGGGGGCCGTAGACCAAGAGACCCAGTACTTC. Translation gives CASRTSGGAVDQETQYF.

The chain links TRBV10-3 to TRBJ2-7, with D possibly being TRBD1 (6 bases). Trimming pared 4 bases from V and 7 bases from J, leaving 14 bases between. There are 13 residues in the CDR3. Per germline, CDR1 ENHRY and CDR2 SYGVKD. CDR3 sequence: CAISGDTQREQYF. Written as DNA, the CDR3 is TGTGCCATCAGTGGGGACACCCAGAGGGAGCAGTACTTC.